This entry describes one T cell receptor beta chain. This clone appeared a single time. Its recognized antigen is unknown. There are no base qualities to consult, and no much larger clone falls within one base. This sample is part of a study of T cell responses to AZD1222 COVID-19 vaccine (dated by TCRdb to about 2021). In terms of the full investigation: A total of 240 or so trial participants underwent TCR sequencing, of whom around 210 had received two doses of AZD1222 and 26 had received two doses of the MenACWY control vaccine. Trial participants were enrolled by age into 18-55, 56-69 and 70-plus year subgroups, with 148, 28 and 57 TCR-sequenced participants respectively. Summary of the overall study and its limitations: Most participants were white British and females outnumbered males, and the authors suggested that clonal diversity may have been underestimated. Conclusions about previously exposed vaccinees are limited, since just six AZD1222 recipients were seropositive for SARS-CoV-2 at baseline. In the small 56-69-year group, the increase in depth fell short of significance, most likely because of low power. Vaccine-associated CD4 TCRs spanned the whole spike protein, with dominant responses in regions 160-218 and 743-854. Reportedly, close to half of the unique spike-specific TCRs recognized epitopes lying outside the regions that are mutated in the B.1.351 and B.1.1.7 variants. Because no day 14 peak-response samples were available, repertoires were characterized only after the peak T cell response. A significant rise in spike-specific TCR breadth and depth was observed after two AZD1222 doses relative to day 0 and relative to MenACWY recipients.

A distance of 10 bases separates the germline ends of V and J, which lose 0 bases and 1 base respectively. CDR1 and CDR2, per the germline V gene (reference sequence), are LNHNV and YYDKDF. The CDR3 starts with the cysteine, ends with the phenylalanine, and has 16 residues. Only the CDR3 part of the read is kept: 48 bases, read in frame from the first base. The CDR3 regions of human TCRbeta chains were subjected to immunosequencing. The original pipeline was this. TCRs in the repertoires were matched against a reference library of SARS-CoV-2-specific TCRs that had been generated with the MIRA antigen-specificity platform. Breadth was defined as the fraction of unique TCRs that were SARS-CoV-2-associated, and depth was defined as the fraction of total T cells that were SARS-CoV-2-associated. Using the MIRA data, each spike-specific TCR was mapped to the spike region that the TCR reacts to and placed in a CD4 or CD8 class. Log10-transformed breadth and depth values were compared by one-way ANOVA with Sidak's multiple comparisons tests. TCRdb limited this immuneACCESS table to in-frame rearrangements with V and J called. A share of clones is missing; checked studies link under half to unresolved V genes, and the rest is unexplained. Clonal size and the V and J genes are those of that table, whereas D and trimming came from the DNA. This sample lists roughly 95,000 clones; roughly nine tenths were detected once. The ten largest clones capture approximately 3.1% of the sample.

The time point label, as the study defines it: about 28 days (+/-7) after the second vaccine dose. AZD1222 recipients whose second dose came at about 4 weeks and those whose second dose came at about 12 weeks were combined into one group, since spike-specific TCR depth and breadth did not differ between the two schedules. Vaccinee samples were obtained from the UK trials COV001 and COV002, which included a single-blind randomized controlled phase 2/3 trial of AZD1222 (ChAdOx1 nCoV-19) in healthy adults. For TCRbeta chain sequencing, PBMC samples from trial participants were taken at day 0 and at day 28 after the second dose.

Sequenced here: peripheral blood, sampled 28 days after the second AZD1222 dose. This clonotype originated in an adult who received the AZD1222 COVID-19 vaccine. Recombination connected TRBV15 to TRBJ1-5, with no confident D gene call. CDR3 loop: CATSRDPGGSNQPQHF. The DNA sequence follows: TGTGCCACCAGCAGAGATCCGGGTGGGAGCAATCAGCCCCAGCATTTT.